This entry lists 23 T cell receptor beta chains sequenced from one sample in a study of T-cell reconstitution after alpha-beta-depleted transplantation in children. The TCRbeta library was prepared with unique molecular identifiers. TCRdb passed the PCR reads through MiXCR, listing each CDR3 protein once. In the table there are approximately 170,000 distinct CDR3 sequences, 8.5% to 14% of which are singletons. The specimen was PBMCs, collected before TCRalphabeta/CD19-depleted stem cell transplant. These receptor sequences come from a boy between 2 and 10 years old with acute myeloid leukemia, due to receive a stem cell transplant.

There are many counts of this clonotype. J is TRBJ2-3 and V is TRBV6-1; D is perhaps TRBD2 (6 bases). The CDR3 covers 14 residues. CDR1 MNHNS and CDR2 SASEGT come from the germline V gene. The V end was cut by 5 bases, the J end by 2 bases, with 11 bases between. CDR3 DNA: TGTGCCAGCAGTCGGCGGGGAGACACAGATACGCAGTATTTT. It codes for CASSRRGDTDTQYF.

This clonotype was seen at least ten times. The chain combines TRBV20-1 with TRBJ2-2; 9 positions match TRBD1. Germline lookup yields CDR1 DFQATT and CDR2 SNEGSKA (reference sequence). J was trimmed by 5 bases and V by 2 bases; bases with no gene match: 6. The CDR3 has 15 amino acids. This chain's CDR3 is CSARPGTGWTGELFF. CDR3 bases: TGCAGTGCTAGACCTGGGACAGGGTGGACCGGGGAGCTGTTTTTT.

This clonotype was seen a handful of times. A much larger clonotype is one base distant, so this may be a read error. The genes are TRBV4-2 and TRBJ1-3; 8 bases match TRBD1. The CDR3 is made up of 17 amino acids. Germline CDR1 and CDR2: LGHNA and YNFKEQ. In nucleotides, the CDR3 is TGTGCCAGCAGCAAAGATGTCGGACAGGGTACTGGAAACACCATATATTTT. It is translated as CASSKDVGQGTGNTIYF.

This clonotype showed up many times. J is TRBJ1-1 and V is TRBV4-1, with D possibly TRBD1 on 6 matching bases. The germline V and J ends were trimmed by 6 bases and 1 base, with 9 bases remaining between them. This CDR3 comprises 13 residues. Germline CDR1 is MGHRA and CDR2 is YSYEKL. The CDR3: CASRGQPNTEAFF. The CDR3 nucleotides read TGCGCCAGCAGAGGACAGCCGAACACTGAAGCTTTCTTT.

In this sample, this clonotype turned up many times. This chain links TRBV7-3 with TRBJ2-2, with D possibly matching TRBD2 (6 bases). Germline CDR1 reads SGHTA; CDR2 reads FQGTGA. The CDR3 is made up of 15 amino acids. Trimming shortened V by 5 bases and J by 2 bases, and 12 bases separated the two germline ends. The CDR3 here is CASSPLAANTGELFF. The CDR3 region has the DNA TGTGCCAGCAGCCCCTTAGCGGCCAACACCGGGGAGCTGTTTTTT.

This rearrangement joins TRBV20-1 to TRBJ1-1, with a possible D match to TRBD1 (5 bases). CDR1 is DFQATT and CDR2 is SNEGSKA in the germline V gene (reference sequence). V lost 7 bases and J lost 3, with 12 bases in between. The CDR3 is 12 amino acids. DNA of the CDR3: TGCAGTGGGAGGGGAGGGGACACTGAAGCTTTCTTT. This gives the protein CSGRGGDTEAFF.

This clonotype was found many times. This chain uses TRBV4-2 with TRBJ2-1, with TRBD2 matching 7 bases. V dropped 4 bases and J dropped 8; count of bases not matched to a gene: 14. Germline CDR1 and CDR2: LGHNA and YNFKEQ. The CDR3 covers 16 residues. The CDR3 region has the DNA TGTGCCAGCAGCCCCCGCCCCCACGGGAGGAGGCATGAGCAGTTCTTC. Amino acid sequence: CASSPRPHGRRHEQFF.

This clonotype was observed at least ten times. The gene calls are TRBV18 and TRBJ2-3, with 9 bases lining up with TRBD1. Germline CDR1 and CDR2: KGHSH and LQKENI. J was trimmed by 1 base and V by 2 bases; bases with no gene match: 4. This CDR3 has 16 residues. The CDR3 region is CASSPMGQGGTDTQYF. The CDR3 region has the DNA TGTGCCAGCTCACCAATGGGACAGGGCGGCACAGATACGCAGTATTTT.

Notes on this clonotype: This may be a read error, as it is one base from a much larger clone. The chain recombines TRBV7-2 with TRBJ1-1; D gene ambiguous. The CDR3 loop spans 12 amino acids. The germline CDR1 and CDR2 sequences are SGHTA and FQGNSA. The CDR3 sequence is CPSSPTWTEAFF. The CDR3, as DNA: TGTCCCAGCAGCCCGACTTGGACTGAAGCTTTCTTT.

Ten or more counts support this clonotype. The J gene is TRBJ1-1, the V gene TRBV4-1, with D possibly TRBD1 on 5 matching bases. Per the germline V gene, CDR1 is MGHRA and CDR2 is YSYEKL. The CDR3 covers 14 residues. Deletions cut 4 bases from V and 2 bases from J, with 11 bases between. CDR3 bases: TGCGCCAGCAGCCGAGGGACCAGCAACACTGAAGCTTTCTTT. It specifies CASSRGTSNTEAFF.

This clonotype was observed many times. This chain connects TRBV29-1 to TRBJ2-2; no definite D call. This CDR3 comprises 11 residues. The germline CDR1 and CDR2 sequences are SQVTM and ANQGSEA. V was shortened by 2 bases and J by 6 bases, with 4 bases between the two germline ends. CDR3: CSVEMAGELFF. The CDR3 DNA reads TGCAGCGTTGAAATGGCCGGGGAGCTGTTTTTT.

The rearrangement joins TRBV5-1 to TRBJ1-2; a weak D match, TRBD1 (5 bases). Germline assignment: CDR1 SGHRS and CDR2 YFSETQ. This CDR3 is 15 amino acids long. V shed 2 bases and J shed 5 bases, with 16 bases lying between them. The CDR3 DNA reads TGCGCCAGCAGCTTTGAATCAGGGAAGGGTTATGGCTACACCTTC. Protein product: CASSFESGKGYGYTF.

In its sample, this clonotype was seen many times. The chain combines TRBV28 with TRBJ1-2, with 8 bases aligning to TRBD1. The CDR3 loop spans 14 amino acids. Germline V CDR1 and CDR2: MDHEN, SYDVKM. V lost 5 bases and J lost 7; bases outside the gene matches: 9. CDR3 DNA: TGTGCCAGCAGTCCCCTAGGACAGGGCTTTGGCTACACCTTC. Translated, it gives CASSPLGQGFGYTF.

This clonotype was observed at least ten times. The chain couples TRBV28 to TRBJ2-1; 7 bases fit TRBD1. Germline V lookup: CDR1 MDHEN, CDR2 SYDVKM. V trimming: 7 bases; J trimming: 0 bases; junction bases outside the gene matches: 9. This CDR3 has 16 residues. The CDR3 nucleotides read TGTGCCAGCACCGGGCAGGGGGATTTCTCCTACAATGAGCAGTTCTTC. It is translated as CASTGQGDFSYNEQFF.

Details on this clonotype: Germline is not matched at one junction end, which may reflect a read error. The rearrangement links TRBV12-3 or TRBV12-4 to TRBJ1-2; unclear D gene. The CDR3 extends over 13 amino acids. The CDR3 DNA reads TGTGCCAGCCCCATCCGAGAGGGCTATGGCTGCACCTTC. Translated: CASPIREGYGCTF.

The sample holds many counts of this clonotype. The chain employs TRBV27 and TRBJ1-1; the D gene is possibly TRBD1 (6 bases). In germline, CDR1 is MNHEY, CDR2 SMNVEV (reference sequence). CDR3 size: 16 residues. The V end lost 2 bases, the J end lost 5 bases, and 18 bases lay between the germline ends. The CDR3 reads CASSLAGGGFSTEAFF. The CDR3 DNA is TGTGCCAGCAGTTTAGCCGGGGGCGGTTTTTCGACTGAAGCTTTCTTT.

This clonotype appeared many times. One end of the junction varies from germline; a read error may be responsible. The V call is TRBV5-1, the J call TRBJ1-1, with D perhaps matching TRBD1 (5 bases). The germline CDR1 and CDR2 sequences are SGHRS and YFSETQ. The CDR3 runs to 13 residues. For the CDR3, the DNA is TGTGCCAGCAGCTTAGACAGAGACACTGAAGCTTTCTTT. Residues: CASSLDRDTEAFF.

The V call is TRBV4-2, the J call TRBJ2-3, with 7 bases that match TRBD1. After removal of 0 bases from V and 2 bases from J, the junction contained 11 bases not matched to a gene. Germline CDR1 LGHNA, CDR2 YNFKEQ. The CDR3 has 18 amino acids. This CDR3 reads CASSQEGKGTAITDTQYF. DNA of the CDR3: TGTGCCAGCAGCCAAGAGGGAAAAGGGACAGCGATCACAGATACGCAGTATTTT.

Ten or more counts support this clonotype. The V gene is TRBV6-2 or TRBV6-3, the J gene TRBJ1-1, with TRBD1 as a possible D gene (6 bases). Trimming cost V 8 bases and J 3 bases, with 13 bases left between them. Germline-derived CDR1 and CDR2 are MNHEY and SVGEGT. This CDR3 region has 13 residues. The CDR3: CASGGQRDTEAFF. The DNA of the CDR3 is TGTGCCAGCGGGGGCCAGAGGGACACTGAAGCTTTCTTT.

This clonotype was seen a few times. The chain combines TRBV19 with TRBJ1-1; possibly TRBD1 for D (5 bases). V lost 4 bases and J 1 base, leaving 13 bases between the germline ends. Germline-derived CDR1 and CDR2 are LNHDA and SQIVND (reference sequence). This CDR3 spans 15 amino acids. CDR3: CASSTPDRQNTEAFF. The CDR3 DNA reads TGTGCCAGTAGTACCCCCGACAGACAGAACACTGAAGCTTTCTTT.

This clonotype was seen repeatedly, ten times or more. This chain uses TRBV5-6 with TRBJ2-3, with 10 bases matching TRBD1. V shed 3 bases, J shed 3 bases, and the junction held 7 bases outside the gene matches. The length of the CDR3 is 16 residues. From germline, CDR1 is SGHDT and CDR2 YYEEEE. This CDR3 reads CASSSPRDRGTDTQYF. In DNA, the CDR3 is TGTGCCAGCAGCTCCCCCCGGGACAGGGGTACAGATACGCAGTATTTT.

This clonotype showed up many times. Just one base apart from a much larger clone, this may be a read error. The CDR3 DNA sequence: TGTGCCAGCAGCCGGACAGACTATGGCTACACCTTC. Its translation is CASSRTDYGYTF. The J gene is TRBJ1-2, the V gene TRBV3-1, with a possible D match to TRBD1 (6 bases). Deletions cut 4 bases from V and 3 bases from J, with 6 bases between. Germline values: CDR1 LGHDT, CDR2 YNNKEL (reference sequence). The CDR3 totals 12 residues.

In this sample, this clonotype turned up many times. One end of the junction fails to match germline, which may point to a read error. The chain's CDR3 is CASRGGNAEAFF. CDR3 nucleotides: TGTGCCAGCAGAGGGGGGAACGCTGAAGCTTTCTTT. This rearrangement joins TRBV5-5 to TRBJ1-1; D might be TRBD1 (6 bases). The V gene's germline CDR1 is SGHKS and CDR2 YYEKEE (reference sequence). This CDR3 is 12 amino acids long.